This T cell receptor beta chain was sequenced during a study of blood T cell repertoires in COVID-19. The method was immunoSEQ multiplex PCR; TCRdb's version includes in-frame clones alone and lacks a portion of them. Here the sample spans about 210,000 clones, 81% being singletons. The CDR3 consists of 14 residues. Trimming left V 4 bases short and J 4 bases short, with 10 bases between. Looked up from germline, CDR1 is LGHDT and CDR2 is YNNKEL (reference sequence). The chain employs TRBV3-1 (or the pseudogene TRBV3-2) and TRBJ2-2, with a tentative D call TRBD1 (6 bases). The sample consisted of PBMCs or T cells enriched from blood (not recorded which). The clonotype originates from a woman aged 45 to 65 with acute COVID-19. The DNA for the CDR3 is TGTGCCAGCAGCCCCATAGGGGGCACCGGGGAGCTGTTTTTT. Protein sequence: CASSPIGGTGELFF.